These T cell receptor beta chains were read from a single sample in a study of control samples from healthy donors and cancer patients. The method was immunoSEQ multiplex PCR; TCRdb's version includes in-frame clones alone and lacks a portion of them. The sample has some 130,000 clones; around 90% are singletons. The sample taken for sequencing was blood. The source of these receptors is a man aged 35 to 55 in good health. Both conserved end residues are part of each CDR3. Fields, in order: J gene, CDR3 length, V gene, D gene, clone size, CDR3 protein, CDR3 DNA. D genes are given only for firm matches. Part of the rows lack a size; the others show once, few, many or a class for expanded clones.

TRBJ2-3,16,TRBV6-4,TRBD2,-,CASSAIAGGSTDTQYF,TGTGCCAGCAGCGCTATAGCGGGGGGGTCTACAGATACGCAGTATTTT
TRBJ2-7,12,TRBV29-1,-,-,CSALKSSYEQYF,TGCAGCGCCCTTAAAAGCTCCTACGAGCAGTACTTC
TRBJ1-4,12,TRBV12-3/TRBV12-4,-,-,CASSTPSQKLFF,TGTGCCAGCAGTACTCCCAGCCAAAAACTGTTTTTT
TRBJ1-1,12,TRBV29-1,-,-,CSVGSLNTEAFF,TGCAGCGTTGGGAGCCTGAACACTGAAGCTTTCTTT
TRBJ1-5,14,TRBV6-5,-,-,CASSQQGPNQPQHF,TGTGCCAGCAGTCAACAGGGACCCAATCAGCCCCAGCATTTT
TRBJ2-7,13,TRBV29-1,TRBD1,few,CSAADRVGNEQYF,TGCAGCGCCGCGGACAGGGTCGGGAACGAGCAGTACTTC
TRBJ2-4,14,TRBV7-9,-,-,CASSSYRDPEIQYF,TGTGCCAGCAGCTCCTACCGGGACCCAGAGATTCAGTACTTC
TRBJ2-7,15,TRBV5-5,TRBD2,-,CASSFSGGVIYEQHF,TGTGCCAGCAGCTTTTCGGGAGGAGTAATATACGAGCAGCACTTC
TRBJ1-1,14,TRBV6-5,-,-,CASSQGSQLTEAFF,TGTGCCAGCAGTCAGGGAAGCCAGTTGACTGAAGCTTTCTTT
TRBJ1-5,13,TRBV19,TRBD1,-,CASRGQLHQPQHF,TGTGCCAGTAGGGGACAGCTCCATCAGCCCCAGCATTTT
TRBJ1-6,15,TRBV27,-,-,CASSLRVARGSPLHF,TGTGCCAGCAGTTTAAGAGTAGCGAGGGGATCACCCCTCCACTTT
TRBJ1-1,13,TRBV2,-,-,CASSQRGNTEAFF,TGTGCCAGCAGTCAGAGGGGAAACACTGAAGCTTTCTTT
TRBJ2-1,16,TRBV10-3,-,-,CAISESVGGSYNEQFF,TGTGCCATCAGTGAGTCGGTTGGGGGCTCCTACAATGAGCAATTCTTC
TRBJ1-5,15,TRBV11-2,TRBD1,-,CASSPDRGGGQPQHF,TGTGCCAGCAGCCCCGACAGGGGAGGGGGTCAGCCCCAGCATTTT
TRBJ1-4,14,TRBV19,-,-,CATSVGGFNEKLFF,TGTGCGACATCTGTGGGGGGTTTTAATGAAAAACTGTTTTTT
TRBJ1-2,14,TRBV9,TRBD1,-,CASSSGTANYGYTF,TGTGCCAGCAGCTCCGGGACAGCTAACTATGGCTACACCTTC
TRBJ2-3,16,TRBV27,TRBD2,-,CASSRTSGGASDTQYF,TGTGCCAGCAGCCGGACTAGCGGGGGGGCCTCGGATACGCAGTATTTT
TRBJ2-1,15,TRBV11-2,-,once,CASSLAGPFYNEQFF,TGTGCCAGCAGCTTAGCGGGGCCTTTCTACAATGAGCAGTTCTTC
TRBJ1-5,13,TRBV7-9,-,few,CASSSGQDQPQHF,TGTGCCAGCAGCTCAGGGCAGGATCAGCCCCAGCATTTT
TRBJ1-1,12,TRBV10-2,-,-,CASQWGGTEAFF,TGCGCCAGCCAATGGGGGGGGACTGAAGCTTTCTTT
TRBJ1-1,13,TRBV5-1,-,-,CASSPGVNTEAFF,TGCGCCAGCAGCCCGGGGGTGAACACTGAAGCTTTCTTT
TRBJ1-5,16,TRBV4-2,-,-,CASSQETMGDNQPQHF,TGTGCCAGCAGCCAAGAGACGATGGGTGACAATCAGCCCCAGCATTTT
TRBJ2-1,12,TRBV28,-,-,CASSLGGFRQFF,TGTGCCAGCAGTTTAGGAGGCTTCCGACAGTTCTTC
TRBJ2-5,15,TRBV20-1,-,-,CSASSYRVWGETQYF,TGCAGTGCTAGTAGTTATAGGGTATGGGGAGAGACCCAGTACTTC
TRBJ2-5,14,TRBV9,-,-,CASSVGRGKETQYF,TGTGCCAGCAGCGTAGGTCGAGGGAAAGAGACCCAGTACTTC
TRBJ2-3,15,TRBV2,TRBD2,-,CASSGLAGAGDTQYF,TGTGCCAGCAGTGGACTAGCGGGGGCCGGGGATACGCAGTATTTT
TRBJ1-1,12,TRBV30,-,once,CAWSVEAPRRFF,TGTGCCTGGAGTGTCGAGGCCCCCCGGAGGTTCTTT
TRBJ2-7,15,TRBV6-2/TRBV6-3,TRBD1,-,CASSLTGTGAYEQYF,TGTGCCAGCAGTCTGACCGGGACAGGCGCCTACGAGCAGTACTTC
TRBJ1-6,17,TRBV28,TRBD1,-,CASSTRQGDSYNSPLHF,TGTGCCAGCAGTACCCGACAGGGCGACTCCTATAATTCACCCCTCCACTTT
TRBJ1-1,13,TRBV4-2,-,once,CASSQEAWTEAFF,TGTGCCAGTAGCCAAGAAGCGTGGACTGAAGCTTTCTTT
TRBJ2-6,12,TRBV12-5,-,-,CASRSGANVLTF,TGTGCTAGTCGGTCTGGGGCCAACGTCCTGACTTTC
TRBJ2-1,15,TRBV9,TRBD2,-,CASSATSGDYNEQFF,TGTGCCAGCAGCGCGACTAGCGGGGACTACAATGAGCAGTTCTTC
TRBJ2-3,19,TRBV9,-,-,CASSVGVRPQGFLTDTQYF,TGTGCCAGCAGCGTAGGGGTACGGCCCCAAGGCTTTCTCACAGATACGCAGTATTTT
TRBJ1-2,11,TRBV24-1,-,-,CATSDRYGYTF,TGTGCCACCAGTGATAGATATGGCTACACCTTC
TRBJ2-7,15,TRBV4-1,-,-,CASSQSPIGLYEQYF,TGCGCCAGCAGCCAAAGCCCGATAGGGCTCTACGAGCAGTACTTC
TRBJ2-3,16,TRBV20-1,TRBD2,-,CSASGLAGGTADTQYF,TGCAGTGCTAGTGGGTTAGCGGGGGGGACCGCAGATACGCAGTATTTT